Below are 18 T cell receptor beta chains sequenced from a single sample in a study of PD-1 blockade in classical Hodgkin lymphoma. Produced via immunoSEQ multiplex PCR; TCRdb's table is partial and in-frame only. In the table there are around 7,100 clones, 70% to 80% of which are singletons. All patients relapsed after autologous stem cell transplantation, and brentuximab vedotin exposure varied. Sequenced here: peripheral blood mononuclear cells (PBMCs), sampled at baseline. The receptors were gathered from a human donor with classical Hodgkin lymphoma.

This sequence joins TRBV5-5 and TRBJ2-7; D is unresolved. Between the trimmed V and J ends, which lost 3 bases and 4 bases, there was a span of 11 bases. The length of the CDR3 is 13 residues. From germline, CDR1 is SGHKS and CDR2 YYEKEE (reference sequence). CDR3 amino acids: CASSSGQIYEQYF. Here the CDR3 DNA reads TGTGCCAGCAGCTCCGGCCAGATTTACGAGCAGTACTTC.

The CDR3 DNA reads as TGTGCCAGCAGCCAGACGACAGAAAGGGACTCTGGGGCCAACGTCCTGACTTTC. This encodes CASSQTTERDSGANVLTF. The J gene is TRBJ2-6, the V gene TRBV14; D perhaps matches TRBD1 (5 bases). The V end lost 3 bases, the J end lost 0 bases, and 15 bases lay between the germline ends. The CDR3 extends over 18 amino acids. Per germline, CDR1 SGHDN and CDR2 FVKESK. Looking up the rest from reference TRBV14 and TRBJ2-6 gives the full variable domain: EAGVTQFPSHSVIEKGQTVTLRCDPISGHDNLYWYRRVMGKEIKFLLHFVKESKQDESGMPNNRFLAERTGGTYSTLKVQPAELEDSGVYFCASSQTTERDSGANVLTFGAGSRLTVL.

V and J are TRBV9 and TRBJ2-6; maybe TRBD2 (5 bases). The V gene's germline CDR1 is SGDLS and CDR2 YYNGEE. This CDR3 has 15 residues. The V gene lost 4 bases and the J gene lost 2 bases, with 10 bases spanning the gap. The DNA of the CDR3 is TGTGCCAGCAGCATCGCGGGTACTGGGGCCAACGTCCTGACTTTC. Translating gives CASSIAGTGANVLTF.

The rearrangement links TRBV6-6 to TRBJ1-5; D unresolved. CDR3 length equals 10 residues. Trimming cost V 6 bases and J 3 bases, with 0 bases left between them. Germline values: CDR1 MNHNY, CDR2 SVGAGI (reference sequence). As DNA, the CDR3 is TGTGCCAGCAGCAATCAGCCCCAGCATTTT. Protein: CASSNQPQHF.

In its sample, this clone was seen a few times. The chain is built from TRBV15 and TRBJ1-3; D is unresolved. V lost 0 bases and J lost 0, with 6 bases in between. This CDR3 contains 15 residues. Germline V gene sequence: CDR1 LNHNV, CDR2 YYDKDF (reference sequence). CDR3 DNA: TGTGCCACCAGCAGAGAAGGACGCTCTGGAAACACCATATATTTT. Its protein is CATSREGRSGNTIYF.

The genes are TRBV25-1 and TRBJ1-2; unclear D gene. The germline gives CDR1 MGHDK, CDR2 SYGVNS. V lost 2 bases, J lost 8 bases, and 9 bases lay in between. The CDR3 is 12 amino acids. The CDR3 here is CASSETKGGYTF. DNA for the CDR3: TGTGCCAGCAGTGAAACAAAAGGCGGCTACACCTTC.

The V and J genes are TRBV19 and TRBJ1-3; possibly TRBD1 for D (5 bases). CDR3 size: 15 residues. The V and J ends lost 4 bases and 2 bases respectively, with 12 bases between them. Germline values: CDR1 LNHDA, CDR2 SQIVND (reference sequence). This chain's CDR3 is CASSTRWGAGNTIYF. In nucleotides, the CDR3 is TGTGCCAGTAGTACCCGATGGGGGGCTGGAAACACCATATATTTT. Full variable domain (missing parts from reference TRBV19 and TRBJ1-3): DGGITQSPKYLFRKEGQNVTLSCEQNLNHDAMYWYRQDPGQGLRLIYYSQIVNDFQKGDIAEGYSVSREKKESFPLTVTSAQKNPTAFYLCASSTRWGAGNTIYFGEGSWLTVV.

Only a few counts were recorded for this clone. V and J are TRBV5-1 and TRBJ1-5, with a weak D call TRBD1 (6 bases). The V gene lost 1 base and the J gene lost 0 bases, with 8 bases spanning the gap. The CDR3 spans 15 residues. Germline V CDR1 and CDR2: SGHRS, YFSETQ. The DNA of the CDR3 is TGCGCCAGCAGCTTGATAGGGGGTAGCAATCAGCCCCAGCATTTT. This gives the protein CASSLIGGSNQPQHF.

The V gene is TRBV6-1, the J gene TRBJ2-3; D is unresolved. There are 11 residues in the CDR3. Trimming took 2 bases from V and 6 from J, leaving 3 bases between them. Germline V gene sequence: CDR1 MNHNS, CDR2 SASEGT. The CDR3 nucleotides are TGTGCCAGCAGTGAAATGGATACGCAGTATTTT. Translating gives CASSEMDTQYF.

This clone was observed a handful of times. The chain links TRBV7-6 to TRBJ2-7, with 7 bases fitting TRBD1. J was trimmed by 0 bases and V by 2 bases; bases with no gene match: 4. The CDR3 totals 15 residues. Per the germline V gene, CDR1 is SGHVS and CDR2 is FNYEAQ. The CDR3 sequence is CASSLPRGPSYEQYF. Here the CDR3 DNA reads TGTGCCAGCAGCTTACCTAGGGGGCCCTCCTACGAGCAGTACTTC.

This chain uses TRBV6-1 with TRBJ1-5; D possibly corresponds to TRBD1 (5 bases). Trimming removed 2 bases at V and 3 bases at J, with 8 bases between. The CDR3 is 14 amino acids. The germline V gene has CDR1 MNHNS and CDR2 SASEGT. The CDR3 is CASSEQGNNQPQHF. Here the CDR3 DNA reads TGTGCCAGCAGTGAACAGGGTAACAATCAGCCCCAGCATTTT.

The J gene is TRBJ1-1, the V gene TRBV5-6; 9 nucleotides match TRBD1. The CDR3 contains 16 residues. Germline loops: CDR1 SGHDT, CDR2 YYEEEE. V shed 1 base, J shed 1 base, and the junction held 5 bases outside the gene matches. This chain's CDR3 is CASSLMTGGWNTEAFF. CDR3 nucleotides: TGTGCCAGCAGCTTGATGACAGGGGGGTGGAACACTGAAGCTTTCTTT.

The V gene is TRBV5-8, the J gene TRBJ1-1, with TRBD1 matching 7 bases. Trimming cost V 4 bases and J 4 bases; bases outside gene matches: 7. This CDR3 contains 14 residues. Germline CDR1 reads SGHTS; CDR2 reads YDEGEE. In DNA form, the CDR3 reads TGTGCCAGCAGCAGAAACAGGGGAATCACTGAAGCTTTCTTT. Residues: CASSRNRGITEAFF.

V gene TRBV6-5 combines with J gene TRBJ1-6; D gene uncertain. Per germline, CDR1 MNHEY and CDR2 SVGAGI. The CDR3 contains 15 residues. V lost 6 bases to trimming and J lost 2 bases, with 11 bases between them. In nucleotides, the CDR3 is TGTGCCAGCAGCTACGGTGGACCCTATAATTCACCCCTCCACTTT. This codes for CASSYGGPYNSPLHF.

The chain joins TRBV15 to TRBJ2-5; either TRBD1 or TRBD2 may supply D (5 bases each). Deletions cut 7 bases from V and 5 bases from J, with 14 bases between. The CDR3 has 13 residues. Germline lookup yields CDR1 LNHNV and CDR2 YYDKDF (reference sequence). For the CDR3, the DNA is TGTGCCACCACCGGGACCGCGAGGGAGACCCAGTACTTC. The encoded protein is CATTGTARETQYF.

Judged by abundance, this clone is large (0.1 to 1%). The chain combines TRBV6-5 with TRBJ2-1; D gene unclear. The CDR3 sequence is 13 residues long. Trimming left V 3 bases short and J 5 bases short, with 8 bases between. Germline CDR1 reads MNHEY; CDR2 reads SVGAGI. CDR3 residues: CASSYGLNNEQFF. Here the CDR3 DNA reads TGTGCCAGCAGTTATGGTCTCAACAATGAGCAGTTCTTC.

V gene TRBV30 combines with J gene TRBJ2-1; 11 nucleotides align to TRBD2. In germline, CDR1 is GTSNPN, CDR2 SVGIG (reference sequence). The CDR3 is 16 residues long. The trim removed 1 base at V and 10 bases at J, leaving 12 bases unmatched. In nucleotides, the CDR3 is TGTGCCTGGAGTGGAGTCATTAGCGGGAGGGGTTACGAGCAGTTCTTC. This codes for CAWSGVISGRGYEQFF.

This chain uses TRBV6-5 with TRBJ1-1; D gene ambiguous. Trimming cost V 2 bases and J 4 bases, with 14 bases left between them. The CDR3 runs 15 residues. Germline V gene sequence: CDR1 MNHEY, CDR2 SVGAGI. CDR3 loop: CASSYRTWRVTEAFF. The CDR3 region has the DNA TGTGCCAGCAGTTACCGAACATGGCGTGTCACTGAAGCTTTCTTT.